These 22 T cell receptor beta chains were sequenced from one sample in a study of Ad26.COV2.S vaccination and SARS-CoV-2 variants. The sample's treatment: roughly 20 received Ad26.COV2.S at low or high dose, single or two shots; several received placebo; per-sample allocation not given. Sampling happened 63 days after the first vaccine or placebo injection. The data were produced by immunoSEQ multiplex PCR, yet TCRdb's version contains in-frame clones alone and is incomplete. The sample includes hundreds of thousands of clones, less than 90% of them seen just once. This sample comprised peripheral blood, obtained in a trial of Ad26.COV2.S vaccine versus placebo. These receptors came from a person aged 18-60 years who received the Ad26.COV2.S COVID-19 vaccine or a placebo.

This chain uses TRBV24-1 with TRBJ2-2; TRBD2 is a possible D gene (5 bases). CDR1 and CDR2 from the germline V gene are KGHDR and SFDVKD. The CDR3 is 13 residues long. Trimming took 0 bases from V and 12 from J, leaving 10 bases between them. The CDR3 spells CATSDLTTGKLFF. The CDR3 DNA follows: TGTGCCACCAGTGATTTGACTACGGGGAAGCTGTTTTTT.

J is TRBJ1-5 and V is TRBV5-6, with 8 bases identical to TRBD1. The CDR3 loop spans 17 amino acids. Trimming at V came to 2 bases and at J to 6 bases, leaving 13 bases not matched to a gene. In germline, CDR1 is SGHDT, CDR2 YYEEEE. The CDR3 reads CASSFTYQGADVQPQHF. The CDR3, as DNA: TGTGCCAGCAGCTTTACTTATCAGGGGGCAGATGTTCAGCCCCAGCATTTT.

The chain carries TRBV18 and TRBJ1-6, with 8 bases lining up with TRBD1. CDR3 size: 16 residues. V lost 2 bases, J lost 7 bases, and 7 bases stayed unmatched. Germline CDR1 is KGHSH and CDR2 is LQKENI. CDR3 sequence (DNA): TGTGCCAGCTCACCAACGACAGGGGCTACCAATTCACCCCTCCACTTT. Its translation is CASSPTTGATNSPLHF.

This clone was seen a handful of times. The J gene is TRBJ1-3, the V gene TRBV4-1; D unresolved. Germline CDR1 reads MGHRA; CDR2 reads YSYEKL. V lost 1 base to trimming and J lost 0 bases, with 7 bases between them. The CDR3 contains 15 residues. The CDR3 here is CASSQVASSGNTIYF. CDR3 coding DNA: TGCGCCAGCAGCCAAGTTGCGAGCTCTGGAAACACCATATATTTT.

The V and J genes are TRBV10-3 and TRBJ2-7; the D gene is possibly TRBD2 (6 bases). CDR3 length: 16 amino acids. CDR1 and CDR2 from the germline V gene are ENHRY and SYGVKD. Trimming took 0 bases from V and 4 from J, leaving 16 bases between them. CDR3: CAISESQSGERYEQYF. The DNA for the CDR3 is TGTGCCATCAGTGAGTCTCAATCGGGGGAAAGATACGAGCAGTACTTC.

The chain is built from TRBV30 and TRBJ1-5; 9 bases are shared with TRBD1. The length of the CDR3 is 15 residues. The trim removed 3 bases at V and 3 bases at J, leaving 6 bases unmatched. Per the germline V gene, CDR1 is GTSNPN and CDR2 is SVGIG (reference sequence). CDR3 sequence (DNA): TGTGCCTGGAGCCCCGGACAGGGGACCAATCAGCCCCAGCATTTT. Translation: CAWSPGQGTNQPQHF.

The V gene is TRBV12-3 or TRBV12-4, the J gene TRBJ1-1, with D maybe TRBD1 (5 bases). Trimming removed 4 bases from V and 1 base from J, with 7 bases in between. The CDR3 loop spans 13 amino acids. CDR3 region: CASSYTGNTEAFF. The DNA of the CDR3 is TGTGCCAGCAGTTATACAGGGAACACTGAAGCTTTCTTT.

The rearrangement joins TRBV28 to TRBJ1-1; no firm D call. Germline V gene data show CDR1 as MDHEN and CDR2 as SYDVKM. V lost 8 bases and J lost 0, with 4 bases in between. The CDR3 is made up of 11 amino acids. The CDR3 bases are TGTGCCAGCGGTCTGAACACTGAAGCTTTCTTT. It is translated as CASGLNTEAFF.

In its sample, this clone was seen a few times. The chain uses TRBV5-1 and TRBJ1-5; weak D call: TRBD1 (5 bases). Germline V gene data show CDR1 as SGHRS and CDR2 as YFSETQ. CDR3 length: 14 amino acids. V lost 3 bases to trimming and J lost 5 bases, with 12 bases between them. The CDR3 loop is CASSSYGTDQPQHF. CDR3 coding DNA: TGCGCCAGCAGCTCGTACGGGACGGATCAGCCCCAGCATTTT. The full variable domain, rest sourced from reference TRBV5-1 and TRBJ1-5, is KAGVTQTPRYLIKTRGQQVTLSCSPISGHRSVSWYQQTPGQGLQFLFEYFSETQRNKGNFPGRFSGRQFSNSRSEMNVSTLELGDSALYLCASSSYGTDQPQHFGDGTRLSIL.

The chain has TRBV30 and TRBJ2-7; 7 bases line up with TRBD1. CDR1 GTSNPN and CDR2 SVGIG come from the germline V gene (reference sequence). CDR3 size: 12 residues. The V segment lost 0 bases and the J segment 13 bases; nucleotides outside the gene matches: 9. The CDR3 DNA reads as TGTGCCTGGAGTGTAGATTTCCAGGGGGTTTACTTC. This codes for CAWSVDFQGVYF.

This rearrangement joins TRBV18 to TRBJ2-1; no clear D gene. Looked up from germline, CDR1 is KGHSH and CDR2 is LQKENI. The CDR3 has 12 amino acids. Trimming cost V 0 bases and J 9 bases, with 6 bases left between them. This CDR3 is CASSPPLSEQFF. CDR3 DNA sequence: TGTGCCAGCTCACCACCGCTGAGTGAGCAGTTCTTC.

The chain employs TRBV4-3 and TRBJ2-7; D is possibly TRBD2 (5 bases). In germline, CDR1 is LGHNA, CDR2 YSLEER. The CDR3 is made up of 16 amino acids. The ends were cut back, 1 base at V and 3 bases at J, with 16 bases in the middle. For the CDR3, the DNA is TGCGCCAGCAGCCAAGTTCAGCGGTCCACTTTCTACGAGCAGTACTTC. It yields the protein CASSQVQRSTFYEQYF.

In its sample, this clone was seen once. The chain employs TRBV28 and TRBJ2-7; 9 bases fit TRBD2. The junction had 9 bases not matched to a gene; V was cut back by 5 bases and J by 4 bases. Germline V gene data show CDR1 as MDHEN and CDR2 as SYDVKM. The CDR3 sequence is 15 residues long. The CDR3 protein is CASSPHSGSVYEQYF. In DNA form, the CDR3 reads TGTGCCAGCAGTCCTCATAGCGGGAGCGTATACGAGCAGTACTTC.

The CDR3 is CASRRAQEETQYF. In DNA, the CDR3 is TGTGCCAGTAGGCGGGCCCAGGAGGAGACCCAGTACTTC. The genes are TRBV19 and TRBJ2-5; maybe TRBD2 (5 bases). This CDR3 is built from 13 residues. Germline assignment: CDR1 LNHDA and CDR2 SQIVND (reference sequence). Between the trimmed V and J ends, which lost 6 bases and 5 bases, there was a span of 13 bases.

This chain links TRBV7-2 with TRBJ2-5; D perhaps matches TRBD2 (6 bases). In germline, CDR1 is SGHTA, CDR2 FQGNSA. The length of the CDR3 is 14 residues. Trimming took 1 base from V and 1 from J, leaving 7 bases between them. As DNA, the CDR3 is TGTGCCAGCAGCTTAGGGACTACCCAAGAGACCCAGTACTTC. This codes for CASSLGTTQETQYF.

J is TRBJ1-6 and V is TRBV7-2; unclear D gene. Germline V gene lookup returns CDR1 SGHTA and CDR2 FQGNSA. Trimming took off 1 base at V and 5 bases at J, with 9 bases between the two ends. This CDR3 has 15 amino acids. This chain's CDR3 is CASSLVRSNNSPLHF. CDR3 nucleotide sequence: TGTGCCAGCAGCTTAGTCCGGTCCAATAATTCACCCCTCCACTTT. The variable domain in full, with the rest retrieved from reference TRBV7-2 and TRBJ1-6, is GAGVSQSPSNKVTEKGKDVELRCDPISGHTALYWYRQSLGQGLEFLIYFQGNSAPDKSGLPSDRFSAERTGGSVSTLTIQRTQQEDSAVYLCASSLVRSNNSPLHFGNGTRLTVT.

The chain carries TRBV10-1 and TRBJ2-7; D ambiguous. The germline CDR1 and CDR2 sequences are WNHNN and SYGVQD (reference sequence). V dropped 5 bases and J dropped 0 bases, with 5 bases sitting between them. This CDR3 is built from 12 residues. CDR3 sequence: CASSSSSYEQYF. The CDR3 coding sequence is TGCGCCAGCAGTTCCAGCTCCTACGAGCAGTACTTC.

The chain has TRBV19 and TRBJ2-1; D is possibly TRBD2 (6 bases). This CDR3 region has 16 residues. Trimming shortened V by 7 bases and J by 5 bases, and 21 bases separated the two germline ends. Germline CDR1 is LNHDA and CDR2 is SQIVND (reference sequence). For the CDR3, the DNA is TGTGCCAGTACCCCCCGGGGGTCCTCGGGTCACAATGAGCAGTTCTTC. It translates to CASTPRGSSGHNEQFF.

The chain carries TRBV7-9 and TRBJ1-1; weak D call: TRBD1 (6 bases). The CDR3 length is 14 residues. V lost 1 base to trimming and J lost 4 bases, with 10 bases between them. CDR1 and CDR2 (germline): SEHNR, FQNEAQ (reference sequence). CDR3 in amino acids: CASSLGQGLTEAFF. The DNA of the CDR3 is TGTGCCAGCAGCTTAGGGCAGGGGCTCACTGAAGCTTTCTTT.

The CDR3 region has the DNA TGTGCCAGCACCCCAGTGGCAGGGGGCGCAGAATTGGATACGCAGTATTTT. Protein: CASTPVAGGAELDTQYF. The rearrangement joins TRBV6-2 or TRBV6-3 to TRBJ2-3; 8 bases are shared with TRBD1. This CDR3 is built from 17 residues. The trim removed 7 bases at V and 6 bases at J, leaving 18 bases unmatched. Per the germline V gene, CDR1 is MNHEY and CDR2 is SVGEGT.

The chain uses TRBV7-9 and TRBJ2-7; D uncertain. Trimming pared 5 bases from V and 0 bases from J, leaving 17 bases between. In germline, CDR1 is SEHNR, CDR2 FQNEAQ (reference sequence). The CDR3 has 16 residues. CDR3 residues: CASSPEPAFSSYEQYF. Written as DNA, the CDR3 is TGTGCCAGCAGCCCTGAACCAGCCTTTAGCTCCTACGAGCAGTACTTC.

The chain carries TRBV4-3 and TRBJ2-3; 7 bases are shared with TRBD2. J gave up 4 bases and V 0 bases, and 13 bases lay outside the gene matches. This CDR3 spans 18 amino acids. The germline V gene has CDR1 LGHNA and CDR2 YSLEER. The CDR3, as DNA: TGCGCCAGCAGCCAAGAATATTTAGCCAGCGGGGTATCAGATACGCAGTATTTT. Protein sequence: CASSQEYLASGVSDTQYF.